This T cell receptor (beta chain) emerged from a study of CD8 T cells in ankylosing spondylitis. General study results and limits: For ankylosing spondylitis blood, a TCR beta motif of about eight highly homologous variants appeared characteristic. In ankylosing spondylitis patients, matched synovial fluid reportedly showed significant enrichment of disease-linked clones.

As to this clonotype: The target antigen is unknown.

V was clipped by 7 bases and J by 8 bases, with 11 bases between them. The CDR3 totals 11 residues. Germline assignment: CDR1 SNHLY and CDR2 FYNNEI. Libraries of TCR beta came from quantitative 5'-RACE with molecular barcodes. Each CDR3 protein is one row after TCRdb ran MiXCR on the 5' RACE reads. The profile shows approximately 150,000 distinct CDR3 sequences, 17% of them singletons. The receptor's source is a male donor with ankylosing spondylitis. The V call is TRBV2, the J call TRBJ1-2, with unresolved D. Sample: blood, either unsorted or a sorted T cell fraction (not recorded which). The CDR3 DNA sequence: TGTGCCAGCAATTTAGGGCCCGGCTACACCTTC. Translated: CASNLGPGYTF.